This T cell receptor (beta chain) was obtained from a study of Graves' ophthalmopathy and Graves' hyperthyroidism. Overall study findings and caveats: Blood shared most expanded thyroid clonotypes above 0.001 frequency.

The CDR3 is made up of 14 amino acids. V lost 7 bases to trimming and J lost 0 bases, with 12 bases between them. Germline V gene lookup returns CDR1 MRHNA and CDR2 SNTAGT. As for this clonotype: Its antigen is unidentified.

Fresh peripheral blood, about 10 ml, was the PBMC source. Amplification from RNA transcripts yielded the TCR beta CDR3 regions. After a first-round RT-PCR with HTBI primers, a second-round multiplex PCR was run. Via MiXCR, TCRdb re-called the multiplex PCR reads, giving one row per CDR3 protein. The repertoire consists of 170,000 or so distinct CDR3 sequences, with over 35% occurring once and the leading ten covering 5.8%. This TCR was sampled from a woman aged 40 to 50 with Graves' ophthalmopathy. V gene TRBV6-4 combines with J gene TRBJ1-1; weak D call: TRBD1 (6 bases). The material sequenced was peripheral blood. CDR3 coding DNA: TGTGCCAGCACCGTAGGACAGCTGAACACTGAAGCTTTCTTT. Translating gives CASTVGQLNTEAFF.